This T cell receptor beta chain was identified during a study of blood T cell repertoires in COVID-19. Looking at the study overall: Sources were T cells, B-cell-depleted T cells, or PBMCs; the material itself was cDNA or gDNA.

Trimming took off 4 bases at V and 2 bases at J, with 10 bases between the two ends. This CDR3 contains 14 residues. From germline, CDR1 is SEHNR and CDR2 FQNEAQ (reference sequence). Under the authors' procedure: Nucleated cell counts were estimated from reference gene primer amplification. Assay: immunoSEQ multiplex PCR; the TCRdb copy retains only in-frame clones and omits some. V, J and clone size are taken as reported in that table, and D and trimming were inferred from the DNA itself. The data show over 450,000 clones, around 90% seen once. This TCR came from a woman aged 50 to 60 with COVID-19, enrolled during active disease. Source material: peripheral blood. The V and J genes are TRBV7-9 and TRBJ2-3; D perhaps matches TRBD2 (6 bases). The DNA for the CDR3 is TGTGCCAGCAGCTCCGCGGGGATCACAGATACGCAGTATTTT. Its translation is CASSSAGITDTQYF.